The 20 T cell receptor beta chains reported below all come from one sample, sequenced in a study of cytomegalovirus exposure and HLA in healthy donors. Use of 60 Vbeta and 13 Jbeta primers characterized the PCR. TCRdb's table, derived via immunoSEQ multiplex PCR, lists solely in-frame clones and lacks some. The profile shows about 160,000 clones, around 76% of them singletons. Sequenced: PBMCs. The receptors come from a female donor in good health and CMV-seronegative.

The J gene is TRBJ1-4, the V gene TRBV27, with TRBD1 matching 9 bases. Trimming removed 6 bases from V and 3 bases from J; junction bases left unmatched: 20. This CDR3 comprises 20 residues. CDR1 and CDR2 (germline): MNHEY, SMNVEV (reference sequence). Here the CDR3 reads CASSLGPRTGVVGANEKLFF. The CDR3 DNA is TGTGCCAGCAGCCTTGGCCCCCGGACAGGGGTAGTAGGGGCTAATGAAAAACTGTTTTTT.

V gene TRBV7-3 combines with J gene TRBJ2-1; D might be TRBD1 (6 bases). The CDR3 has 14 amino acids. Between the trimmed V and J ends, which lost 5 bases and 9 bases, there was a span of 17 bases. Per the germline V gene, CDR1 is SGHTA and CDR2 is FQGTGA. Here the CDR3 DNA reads TGTGCCAGCAGCCAACTTACAGGGCCCGGTGAGCAGTTCTTC. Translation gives CASSQLTGPGEQFF.

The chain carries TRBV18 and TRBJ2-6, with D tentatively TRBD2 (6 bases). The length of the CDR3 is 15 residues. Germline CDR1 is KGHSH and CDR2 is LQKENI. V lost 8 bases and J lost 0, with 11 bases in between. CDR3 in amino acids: CASAGPSSGANVLTF. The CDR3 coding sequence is TGTGCCAGCGCGGGACCGAGCTCTGGGGCCAACGTCCTGACTTTC.

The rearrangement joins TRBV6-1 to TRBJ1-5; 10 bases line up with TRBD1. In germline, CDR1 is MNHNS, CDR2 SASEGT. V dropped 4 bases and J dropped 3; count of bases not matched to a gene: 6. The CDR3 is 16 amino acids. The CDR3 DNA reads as TGTGCCAGCAGTGCCGGACAGGGGGGTGCCAATCAGCCCCAGCATTTT. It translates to CASSAGQGGANQPQHF.

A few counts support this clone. CDR3 coding DNA: TGTGCCAGCAGTGAAGATGAGATCTATGGCTACACCTTC. Its translation: CASSEDEIYGYTF. The chain carries TRBV6-5 and TRBJ1-2; no clear D. CDR1 MNHEY and CDR2 SVGAGI come from the germline V gene. CDR3 size: 13 residues. Trimming shortened V by 5 bases and J by 4 bases, and 11 bases separated the two germline ends.

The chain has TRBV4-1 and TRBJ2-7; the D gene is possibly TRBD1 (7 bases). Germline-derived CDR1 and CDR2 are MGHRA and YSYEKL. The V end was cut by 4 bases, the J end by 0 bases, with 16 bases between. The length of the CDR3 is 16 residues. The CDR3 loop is CASSRGGQASSYEQYF. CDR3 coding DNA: TGCGCCAGCAGCCGGGGAGGACAGGCTAGCTCCTACGAGCAGTACTTC.

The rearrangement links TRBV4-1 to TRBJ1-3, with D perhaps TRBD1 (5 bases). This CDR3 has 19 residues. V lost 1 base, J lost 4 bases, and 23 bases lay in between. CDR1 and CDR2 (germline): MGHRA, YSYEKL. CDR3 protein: CASSQGPGDLRRLGNTIYF. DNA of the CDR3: TGCGCCAGCAGCCAAGGCCCGGGGGACCTGAGGCGATTAGGAAACACCATATATTTT.

CDR3 DNA: TGTGCCAGCAGCTTGGGCCAGGGCAGGAATGAAAAACTGTTTTTT. Residues: CASSLGQGRNEKLFF. The chain recombines TRBV5-4 with TRBJ1-4, with a weak D call TRBD1 (5 bases). V was trimmed by 0 bases and J by 5 bases, leaving 11 bases between them. The CDR3 has 15 residues. The germline gives CDR1 SGHNT, CDR2 YYREEE (reference sequence).

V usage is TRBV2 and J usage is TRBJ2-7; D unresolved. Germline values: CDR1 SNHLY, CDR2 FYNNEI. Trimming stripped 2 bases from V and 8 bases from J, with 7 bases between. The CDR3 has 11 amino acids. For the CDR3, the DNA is TGTGCCAGCAGTGAATTTGGCCAGCAGTACTTC. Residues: CASSEFGQQYF.

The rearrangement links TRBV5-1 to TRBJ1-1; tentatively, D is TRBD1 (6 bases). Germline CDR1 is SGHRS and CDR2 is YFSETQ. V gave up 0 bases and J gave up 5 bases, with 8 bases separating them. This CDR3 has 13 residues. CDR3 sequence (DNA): TGCGCCAGCAGCTTGGACAGGGCAACTGAAGCTTTCTTT. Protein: CASSLDRATEAFF.

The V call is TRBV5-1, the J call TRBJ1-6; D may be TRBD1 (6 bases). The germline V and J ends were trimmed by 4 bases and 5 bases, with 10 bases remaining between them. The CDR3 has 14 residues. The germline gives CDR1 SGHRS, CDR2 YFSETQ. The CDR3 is CASSNQGNNSPLHF. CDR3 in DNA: TGCGCCAGCAGCAACCAGGGGAATAATTCACCCCTCCACTTT.

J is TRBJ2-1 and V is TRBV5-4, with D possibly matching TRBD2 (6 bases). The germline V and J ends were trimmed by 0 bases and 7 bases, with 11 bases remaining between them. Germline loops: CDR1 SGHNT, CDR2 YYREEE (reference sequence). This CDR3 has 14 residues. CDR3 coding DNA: TGTGCCAGCAGCTTGGGGCGGGATAGGAATGAGCAGTTCTTC. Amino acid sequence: CASSLGRDRNEQFF.

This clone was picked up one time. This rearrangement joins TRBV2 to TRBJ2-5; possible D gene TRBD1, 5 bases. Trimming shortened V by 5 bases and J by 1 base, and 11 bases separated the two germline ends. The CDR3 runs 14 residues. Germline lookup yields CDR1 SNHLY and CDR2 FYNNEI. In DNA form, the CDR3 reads TGTGCCAGCAGTTCAAGGACACTCCAAGAGACCCAGTACTTC. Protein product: CASSSRTLQETQYF.

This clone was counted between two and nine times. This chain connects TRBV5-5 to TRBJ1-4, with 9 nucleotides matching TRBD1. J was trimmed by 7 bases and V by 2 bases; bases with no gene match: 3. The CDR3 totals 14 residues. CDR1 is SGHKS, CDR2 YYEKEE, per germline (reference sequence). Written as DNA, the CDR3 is TGTGCCAGCAGCTTACAGGGGGCAGGTGAAAAACTGTTTTTT. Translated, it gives CASSLQGAGEKLFF.

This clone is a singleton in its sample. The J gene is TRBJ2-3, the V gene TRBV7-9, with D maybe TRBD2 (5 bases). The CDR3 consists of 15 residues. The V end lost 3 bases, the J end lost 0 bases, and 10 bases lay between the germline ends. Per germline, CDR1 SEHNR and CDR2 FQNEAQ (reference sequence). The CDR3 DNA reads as TGTGCCAGCAGCTTCAGAGGGCGCAGCACAGATACGCAGTATTTT. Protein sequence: CASSFRGRSTDTQYF.

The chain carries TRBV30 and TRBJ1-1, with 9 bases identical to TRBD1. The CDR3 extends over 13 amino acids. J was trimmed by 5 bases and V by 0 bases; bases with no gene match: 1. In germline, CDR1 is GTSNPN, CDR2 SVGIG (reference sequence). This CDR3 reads CAWSVDRGTEAFF. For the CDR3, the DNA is TGTGCCTGGAGTGTAGACAGGGGGACTGAAGCTTTCTTT.

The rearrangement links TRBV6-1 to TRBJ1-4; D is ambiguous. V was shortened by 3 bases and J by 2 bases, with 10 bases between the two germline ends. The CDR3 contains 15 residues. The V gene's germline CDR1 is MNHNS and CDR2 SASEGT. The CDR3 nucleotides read TGTGCCAGCAGTGATTGGCGGGGTACTAATGAAAAACTGTTTTTT. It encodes CASSDWRGTNEKLFF.

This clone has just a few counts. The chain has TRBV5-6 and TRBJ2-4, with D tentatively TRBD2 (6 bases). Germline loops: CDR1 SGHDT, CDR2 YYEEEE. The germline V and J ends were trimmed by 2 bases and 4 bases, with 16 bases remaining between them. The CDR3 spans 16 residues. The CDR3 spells CASSFMAGWGKNIQYF. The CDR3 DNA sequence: TGTGCCAGCAGCTTTATGGCGGGGTGGGGGAAAAACATTCAGTACTTC.

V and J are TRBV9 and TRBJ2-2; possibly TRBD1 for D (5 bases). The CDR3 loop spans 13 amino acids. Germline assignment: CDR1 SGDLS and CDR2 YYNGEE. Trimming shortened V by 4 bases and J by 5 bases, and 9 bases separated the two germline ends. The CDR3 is CASSSRVTGELFF. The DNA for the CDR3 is TGTGCCAGCAGCTCCAGGGTGACCGGGGAGCTGTTTTTT.

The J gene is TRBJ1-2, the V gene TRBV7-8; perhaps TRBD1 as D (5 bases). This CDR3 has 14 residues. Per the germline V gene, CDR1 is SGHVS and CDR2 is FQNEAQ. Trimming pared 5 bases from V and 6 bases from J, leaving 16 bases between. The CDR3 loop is CASSPSGDPNGYTF. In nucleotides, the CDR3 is TGTGCCAGCAGCCCTTCGGGGGATCCCAATGGCTACACCTTC.